A selection of T cell receptor beta chains follows, all from one sample in a study of cytomegalovirus exposure and HLA in healthy donors. Repertoires were generated with immunoSEQ multiplex PCR, while TCRdb's copy carries only in-frame clones and drops some. The sample has about 180,000 clones; approximately 88% are singletons. The sample consisted of PBMCs. These receptors were taken from a boy aged 2-15 years in good health and CMV-seronegative. Both conserved end residues are part of each CDR3. Each record gives: clone size, J gene, V gene, D gene, CDR3 DNA, CDR3 protein. The D gene is left open where the match is weak. Expanded clones are given a class, and other clones once, few, many or no size at all.

NA TRBJ1-2 TRBV4-1 TRBD1 TGCGCCAGCAGCCAAGAACCAGGGGGGATCTATGGCTACACCTTC CASSQEPGGIYGYTF
few TRBJ1-1 TRBV5-6 TRBD1 TGTGCCAGCAGCTTACAGGGGGCGGGAACTGAAGCTTTCTTT CASSLQGAGTEAFF
NA TRBJ1-1 TRBV28 NA TGTGCCAGCAAACGTGGCGGGAACACTGAAGCTTTCTTT CASKRGGNTEAFF
NA TRBJ1-1 TRBV28 NA TGTGCCAGCGCGGGAGATATGAACACTGAAGCTTTCTTT CASAGDMNTEAFF
NA TRBJ2-5 TRBV7-9 NA TGTGCCAGCAGCTTAGTAGTGGAGACCCAGTACTTC CASSLVVETQYF
once TRBJ1-1 TRBV7-9 TRBD1 TGTGCCAGCAGCCGGCACGACAGGGGAACTGAAGCTTTCTTT CASSRHDRGTEAFF
NA TRBJ1-5 TRBV7-9 NA TGTGCCAGCAGCTCTCGTTTGGGGAGTGGCAATCAGCCCCAGCATTTT CASSSRLGSGNQPQHF
NA TRBJ1-1 TRBV5-1 NA TGCGCCAGCAGCTCCGACAGCTCGTTCACTGAAGCTTTCTTT CASSSDSSFTEAFF
NA TRBJ1-2 TRBV4-1 NA TGCGCCAGCAGCCAAGATCCGGGGGCTAACTATGGCTACACCTTC CASSQDPGANYGYTF
NA TRBJ2-7 TRBV9 TRBD1 TGTGCCAGCAGCGTCAGGGACAGGGGTTACGAGCAGTACTTC CASSVRDRGYEQYF
few TRBJ2-1 TRBV11-2 TRBD2 TGTGCCAGCAGCCCCCGAGCGGGAGGGCGGGAGTTCTTC CASSPRAGGREFF
NA TRBJ1-1 TRBV5-6 NA TGTGCCAGCAGCTTACCGGTCGTAGGGGACACTGAAGCTTTCTTT CASSLPVVGDTEAFF
NA TRBJ2-3 TRBV2 NA TGTGCCAGCAAATCAGGGACAACAGATACGCAGTATTTT CASKSGTTDTQYF
NA TRBJ2-1 TRBV27 TRBD2 TGTGCCAGCAGTTTATTGGGCCGGACTAGCGGGCCTACCTACAATGAGCAGTTCTTC CASSLLGRTSGPTYNEQFF
NA TRBJ2-5 TRBV4-1 NA TGCGCCAGCAGCCCGGGGGGCACAGGCGAAGAGACCCAGTACTTC CASSPGGTGEETQYF
NA TRBJ2-7 TRBV5-4 TRBD1 TGTGCCAGCAGAGGGACAGGGCCGGGGTCCTACGAGCAGTACTTC CASRGTGPGSYEQYF
once TRBJ2-7 TRBV11-2 TRBD1 TGTGCCAGCAGCTTCGACAGGGGTAGCGACGAGCAGTACTTC CASSFDRGSDEQYF
NA TRBJ2-5 TRBV27 TRBD2 TGTGCCAGCAGTCGATCTTTAGCGGGAGTAGAGACCCAGTACTTC CASSRSLAGVETQYF
NA TRBJ1-3 TRBV5-1 NA TGCGCCAGCAGCTTGGGTCCAGGGGGAAACACCATATATTTT CASSLGPGGNTIYF
NA TRBJ2-1 TRBV11-2 NA TGTGCCAGCAGCTTGGTCCGAGCAAATGAGCAGTTCTTC CASSLVRANEQFF
NA TRBJ1-2 TRBV25-1 TRBD1 TGTGCCAGCAGTGACTTAGACAGGGCCCTTGGCTACACCTTC CASSDLDRALGYTF
once TRBJ2-5 TRBV28 NA TGTGCCAGCAGTTTACTGGCAGGGGAAGAAGAGACCCAGTACTTC CASSLLAGEEETQYF
NA TRBJ2-1 TRBV7-6 TRBD2 TGTGCCAGCAGCTTTCTAGCGGGAGTAAACAATGAGCAGTTCTTC CASSFLAGVNNEQFF
NA TRBJ2-7 TRBV2 NA TGTGCCAGCAGAGGAGACTTCTCCTACGAGCAGTACTTC CASRGDFSYEQYF
NA TRBJ2-3 TRBV9 NA TGTGCCAGCAGCGTCCTAGCAAGGCCAGATACGCAGTATTTT CASSVLARPDTQYF
NA TRBJ2-3 TRBV5-1 NA TGCGCCAGCAGCCCTTCGGGCAGGGGAGCAGATACGCAGTATTTT CASSPSGRGADTQYF
NA TRBJ2-7 TRBV9 TRBD2 TGTGCCAGCAGCCCAACGGGAGGGCCGTACGAGCAGTACTTC CASSPTGGPYEQYF
NA TRBJ2-7 TRBV5-1 TRBD2 TGCGCCAGCAGCTTGGTTACTAGCGACTCCTACGAGCAGTACTTC CASSLVTSDSYEQYF